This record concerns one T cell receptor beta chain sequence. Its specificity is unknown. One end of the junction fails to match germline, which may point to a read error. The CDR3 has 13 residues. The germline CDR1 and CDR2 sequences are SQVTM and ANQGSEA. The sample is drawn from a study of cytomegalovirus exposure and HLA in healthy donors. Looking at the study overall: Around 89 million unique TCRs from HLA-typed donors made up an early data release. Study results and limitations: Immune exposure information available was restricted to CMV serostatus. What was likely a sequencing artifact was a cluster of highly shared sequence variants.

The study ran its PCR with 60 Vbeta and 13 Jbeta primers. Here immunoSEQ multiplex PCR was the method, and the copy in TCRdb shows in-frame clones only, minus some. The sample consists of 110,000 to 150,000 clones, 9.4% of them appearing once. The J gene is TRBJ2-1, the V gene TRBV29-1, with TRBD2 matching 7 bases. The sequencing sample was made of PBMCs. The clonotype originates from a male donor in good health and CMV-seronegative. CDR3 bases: TGCAGTGTTGGCTCTAGCGGCCTCAATGAGCAGTTCTTC. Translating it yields CSVGSSGLNEQFF.